This TCR beta chain was identified during a study of cytomegalovirus exposure and HLA in healthy donors. The PCR used 60 Vbeta and 13 Jbeta primers. Assay: immunoSEQ multiplex PCR; the TCRdb copy retains only in-frame clones and omits some. This repertoire shows 150,000 to 200,000 clones, approximately 79% found once; its top ten account for about 4.6%. In germline, CDR1 is WSHSY, CDR2 SAAADI. The V end lost 5 bases, the J end lost 6 bases, and 16 bases lay between the germline ends. The CDR3 contains 14 residues. The J gene is TRBJ2-5, the V gene TRBV10-2; perhaps TRBD1 as D (5 bases). The TCR sequence derives from a woman aged 25 to 39 in good health and CMV-seropositive. The sample comprised PBMCs. The CDR3 nucleotides read TGCGCCAGCAGTCGACAAACAGGAACGAAGACCCAGTACTTC. This codes for CASSRQTGTKTQYF.